The rows below give T cell receptor beta chains drawn from one sample of a study of CD8+ T cells in alopecia areata. Generated by immunoSEQ multiplex PCR, the TCRdb table keeps only in-frame clones and is missing some. The table has about 200,000 clones, just under 65% seen once. The starting material was CD4+ T cells sorted from blood, obtained around week 49, from a patient treated with tofacitinib. These receptors came from a human donor with alopecia areata. Both conserved end residues are part of each CDR3. The order of the fields is clone size, D gene, J gene, V gene, CDR3 DNA, CDR3 protein. The D gene is left open where the match is weak. Size is stated for part of the rows, as once, few or many counts, or as a class when the clone is expanded.

few | . | TRBJ2-1 | TRBV14 | TGTGCCAGCAGCCCCGGAACCTACAATGAGCAGTTCTTC | CASSPGTYNEQFF
few | TRBD2 | TRBJ2-1 | TRBV6-1 | TGTGCGGGAGCGGTGGATAGCGGGGGGAATGAGCAGTTCTTC | CAGAVDSGGNEQFF
. | . | TRBJ1-1 | TRBV30 | TGTGCCTGGACCCGCCAAGGGAGCACTGAAGCTTTCTTT | CAWTRQGSTEAFF
. | . | TRBJ2-5 | TRBV2 | TGTGCCAGCAACGACGTAGGGGAGACCCAGTACTTC | CASNDVGETQYF
. | TRBD1 | TRBJ2-7 | TRBV7-8 | TGTGCCAGCAGCAGAACGGGACAGGGGTACGAGCAGTACTTC | CASSRTGQGYEQYF
. | TRBD1 | TRBJ1-5 | TRBV4-3 | TGCGCCAGCAGCCATAGGACAGGGGATCAGCCCCAGCATTTT | CASSHRTGDQPQHF
. | . | TRBJ2-2 | TRBV7-7 | TGTGCCAGCAGCGACAGAAGAGGGAGTGGAACCGGGGAGCTGTTTTTT | CASSDRRGSGTGELFF
. | . | TRBJ1-1 | TRBV5-1 | TGCGCCAGCAGGTTTAACAGCCAGAACACTGAAGCTTTCTTT | CASRFNSQNTEAFF
once | . | TRBJ1-1 | TRBV30 | TGTGCCTGGACCCGAGATGTGAACACTGAAGCTTTCTTT | CAWTRDVNTEAFF
. | . | TRBJ2-7 | TRBV27 | TGTGCCAGCAATTCCCCGGACAGAGTCGAGCAGTACTTC | CASNSPDRVEQYF
once | . | TRBJ2-1 | TRBV4-3 | TGCGCCAGCAGCCAAGCCCACCAGACTCGGAATGAGCAGTTCTTC | CASSQAHQTRNEQFF
. | TRBD1 | TRBJ1-5 | TRBV6-1 | TGTGCCAGCAGGGACAGGGCCAGCAATCAGCCCCAGCATTTT | CASRDRASNQPQHF
. | . | TRBJ1-2 | TRBV29-1 | TGCAGCGTTGATGGCGGGAGAAGCCATGGCTACACCTTC | CSVDGGRSHGYTF
. | . | TRBJ1-3 | TRBV29-1 | TGCAGCGTTGTCCAGGCGGGAAACACCATATATTTT | CSVVQAGNTIYF
. | . | TRBJ2-1 | TRBV7-9 | TGTGCCAGCAGCAACCGGGTAGTTCTCCAGCAGTTCTTC | CASSNRVVLQQFF
. | . | TRBJ1-5 | TRBV5-6 | TGTGCCAGCAGCTTGCGACAGTCGGCGCCGCAGCCCCAGCATTTT | CASSLRQSAPQPQHF
. | . | TRBJ2-1 | TRBV11-1 | TGTGCCAGCAGCTTAAGATCGTTCGAGCAGTTCTTC | CASSLRSFEQFF
. | . | TRBJ1-2 | TRBV18 | TGTGCCAGCTCACCCGGACCAAACTATGGCTACACCTTC | CASSPGPNYGYTF
. | TRBD1 | TRBJ2-1 | TRBV7-9 | TGTGCCAGCAGCTCCGGGAAAAGGGGAGAAGGGACAGTTCTGTTCTTC | CASSSGKRGEGTVLFF
. | TRBD1 | TRBJ2-7 | TRBV4-1 | TGCGCCAGCAGGGGGTCTTTAGACAGGGGACCCTACGAGCAGTACTTC | CASRGSLDRGPYEQYF
. | TRBD1 | TRBJ2-7 | TRBV29-1 | TGCAGCGTTGGATCCGAGACAGGGTTCGACGAGCAGTACTTC | CSVGSETGFDEQYF
. | . | TRBJ1-6 | TRBV7-2 | TGTGCCAGCAGCTTACGGGAGAATTCACCCCTCCACTTT | CASSLRENSPLHF
few | . | TRBJ1-6 | TRBV10-3 | TGTGCCATCAGTGAGTTTGACAACTCACCCCTCCACTTT | CAISEFDNSPLHF
. | . | TRBJ2-5 | TRBV20-1 | TGCAGTGCTAGGAGACAAGAGACCCAGTACTTC | CSARRQETQYF
. | . | TRBJ2-6 | TRBV5-6 | TGTGCCAGCAGCTTGCCAGGGACTGGGGCCAACGTCCTGACTTTC | CASSLPGTGANVLTF
. | . | TRBJ1-3 | TRBV29-1 | TGCAGCGTTAAACAGGGTACAGGTGGAAACACCATATATTTT | CSVKQGTGGNTIYF
. | TRBD1 | TRBJ2-1 | TRBV9 | TGTGCCAGCAGCGTAGCTTTTGGGACAGAGTACAATGAGCAGTTCTTC | CASSVAFGTEYNEQFF
few | . | TRBJ1-1 | TRBV29-1 | TGCAGCGTTGCTGCTCGGGATGAAGCTTTCTTT | CSVAARDEAFF
. | . | TRBJ2-3 | TRBV11-2 | TGTGCCAGCAGCCCAACAGATACGCAGTATTTT | CASSPTDTQYF
. | . | TRBJ2-3 | TRBV6-5 | TGTGCCAGCAGTTACGCCTCTACAGATACGCAGTATTTT | CASSYASTDTQYF
few | . | TRBJ1-2 | TRBV29-1 | TGCAGCGTTGTTTCAGGGTTTAACTATGGCTACACCTTC | CSVVSGFNYGYTF
. | . | TRBJ2-6 | TRBV5-6 | TGTGCCAGCAGTCTGACGGTCCTTAGCTCTGGGGCCAACGTCCTGACTTTC | CASSLTVLSSGANVLTF
. | . | TRBJ1-1 | TRBV19 | TGTGCCAGTAGTGATTTGCGGGAGGCTTTCTTT | CASSDLREAFF
once | . | TRBJ2-3 | TRBV6-6 | TGTGCCACCGAACAGGGTGCAGATACGCAGTATTTT | CATEQGADTQYF
. | . | TRBJ2-5 | TRBV20-1 | TGCAGTGGCTGGGGGCAAGAGACCCAGTACTTC | CSGWGQETQYF
few | . | TRBJ2-3 | TRBV11-2 | TGTGCCAGCAGCTTCGGGGGTGATACGCAGTATTTT | CASSFGGDTQYF
. | . | TRBJ1-5 | TRBV6-5 | TGTGCCAGCAGTTACTCATCTGGAAACAATCAGCCCCAGCATTTT | CASSYSSGNNQPQHF
. | . | TRBJ2-7 | TRBV29-1 | TGCAGCGTTGAGGGGGCAGGGGCGGGCTCCTACGAGCAGTACTTC | CSVEGAGAGSYEQYF
. | . | TRBJ1-6 | TRBV18 | TGTGCCAGCTCACGGGAAGTTTATAATTCACCCCTCCACTTT | CASSREVYNSPLHF
. | . | TRBJ1-1 | TRBV6-6 | TGTGCCAGCATACAGGCTAGAACTGAAGCTTTCTTT | CASIQARTEAFF
. | TRBD2 | TRBJ2-3 | TRBV5-1 | TGCGCCAGCAGCTTGGGACTAGCGGAAAGCACAGATACGCAGTATTTT | CASSLGLAESTDTQYF
few | . | TRBJ1-2 | TRBV7-9 | TGTGCCAGCAGCCAAGACAGTTTCGCCTATGGCTACACCTTC | CASSQDSFAYGYTF